This TCR beta chain was found in a study of vaccination and CD4 T cells after COVID-19. Study-level information: Post-COVID specimens were obtained a median around 100 days after diagnosis (range 35 to 161).

Regarding treatment: roughly 10-day PBMC culture with coronavirus spike peptide pools or control peptides (ViraFEST assay). This clonotype has just one count. Its antigen remains unknown. The germline CDR1 and CDR2 sequences are SGHTA and FQGNSA. The V gene lost 5 bases and the J gene lost 0 bases, with 7 bases spanning the gap. This CDR3 has 13 residues. Oncomine TCR Beta short-read sequencing was applied to DNA from cultured CD4+ T cells. One entry per CDR3 protein results from TCRdb running MiXCR on the PCR reads. The top ten clones hold 28% of a sample with 20,000 to 30,000 distinct CDR3 sequences, around 50% of them seen once.

This receptor was taken from a human donor who received a COVID-19 vaccine. This chain uses TRBV7-2 with TRBJ1-2; D is unresolved. This sample comprised CD4+ T cells from blood, cultured in vitro, obtained before SARS-CoV-2 vaccination. CDR3 protein: CASSPGANYGYTF. The DNA of the CDR3 is TGTGCCAGCAGCCCGGGTGCTAACTATGGCTACACCTTC.